The clone carrying this TCR beta chain was detected only a few times. Sample-barcoded 5' priming and a J-beta primer mix drove a second PCR of about 6 to 12 cycles. TCRdb itself ran the 5' RACE reads through MiXCR, one entry per CDR3 protein. In the table there are approximately 780,000 distinct CDR3 sequences, about 26% of which are singletons. V was clipped by 1 base and J by 12 bases, with 14 bases between them. CDR1 is SGHTS and CDR2 is YDEGEE in the germline V gene. The CDR3 is 13 amino acids. This specimen comes from a study of blood T cells in healthy people across ages. The same data also went into a second study, on T cells of mothers and their children.

This sequence was found in a boy aged 5-17 years in good health. The rearrangement uses TRBV5-8 and TRBJ2-1; weak D call: TRBD2 (6 bases). Sequenced: blood. DNA of the CDR3: TGTGCCAGCAGCTTGCGACTAGATTATCGGCAGTTCTTC. It yields the protein CASSLRLDYRQFF. Drawing the rest from reference TRBV5-8 and TRBJ2-1, the complete variable domain is EAGVTQSPTHLIKTRGQQATLRCSPISGHTSVYWYQQALGLGLQFLLWYDEGEERNRGNFPPRFSGRQFPNYSSELNVNALELEDSALYLCASSLRLDYRQFFGPGTRLTVL.